The 22 T cell receptor beta chains in this list originate from one sample, sequenced in a study of response to subunit inactivated influenza vaccine. One entry per CDR3 protein, called by TCRdb with MiXCR from the RT-PCR reads. The sample gives roughly 460,000 distinct CDR3 sequences, approximately 11% of which show up once; approximately 12% is in the top ten. This specimen was PBMCs from blood, taken 45 days after vaccination. Every receptor here comes from a man aged 45-65 years who received an inactivated influenza vaccine.

This clonotype was seen more than once but under ten times. The chain carries TRBV5-1 and TRBJ2-2; TRBD1 is a possible D gene (6 bases). This CDR3 is built from 15 residues. V lost 0 bases, J lost 4 bases, and 10 bases lay in between. Germline values: CDR1 SGHRS, CDR2 YFSETQ. The CDR3 sequence is CASSLDRVSTGELFF. The CDR3, as DNA: TGCGCCAGCAGCTTGGACAGGGTCAGCACCGGGGAGCTGTTTTTT.

The sample holds a few counts of this clonotype. The CDR3 region is CSARASGSNYNEQFF. In DNA form, the CDR3 reads TGCAGTGCTAGGGCTAGCGGGTCTAATTACAATGAGCAGTTCTTC. The chain couples TRBV20-1 to TRBJ2-1; 8 positions match TRBD2. The CDR3 runs to 15 residues. Germline values: CDR1 DFQATT, CDR2 SNEGSKA (reference sequence). Losses at the gene ends were 3 bases for V and 4 bases for J; bases not matched to a gene: 8.

The chain uses TRBV2 and TRBJ2-1; the D gene is possibly TRBD2 (6 bases). This CDR3 comprises 16 residues. CDR1 is SNHLY, CDR2 FYNNEI, per germline. The V end lost 7 bases, the J end lost 0 bases, and 16 bases lay between the germline ends. The CDR3: CASKLRRGNSYNEQFF. For the CDR3, the DNA is TGTGCCAGCAAACTGAGGCGGGGAAACTCCTACAATGAGCAGTTCTTC. Looking up the rest from reference TRBV2 and TRBJ2-1 gives the full variable domain: EPEVTQTPSHQVTQMGQEVILRCVPISNHLYFYWYRQILGQKVEFLVSFYNNEISEKSEIFDDQFSVERPDGSNFTLKIRSTKLEDSAMYFCASKLRRGNSYNEQFFGPGTRLTVL.

This clonotype was observed a handful of times. J is TRBJ2-7 and V is TRBV5-1, with D perhaps given as TRBD1 or TRBD2 (5 bases each). V was cut by 8 bases and J by 3 bases, with 15 bases left in between. The CDR3 has 13 amino acids. Per germline, CDR1 SGHRS and CDR2 YFSETQ. The CDR3 DNA reads as TGCGCCAGTAAAGAGGGACCGAGCTACGAGCAGTACTTC. It translates to CASKEGPSYEQYF.

The chain has TRBV4-2 and TRBJ2-7; TRBD2 might be the D (6 bases). The CDR3 loop spans 15 amino acids. V lost 0 bases to trimming and J lost 5 bases, with 14 bases between them. The V gene's germline CDR1 is LGHNA and CDR2 YNFKEQ. CDR3 in amino acids: CASSQERLGRHEQYF. The DNA for the CDR3 is TGTGCCAGCAGCCAAGAGAGACTAGGGCGGCACGAGCAGTACTTC.

In this sample, this clonotype turned up a few times. This rearrangement joins TRBV20-1 to TRBJ1-1; D gene uncertain. Trimming took 0 bases from V and 0 from J, leaving 20 bases between them. CDR1 is DFQATT and CDR2 is SNEGSKA in the germline V gene (reference sequence). The CDR3 spans 18 residues. In nucleotides, the CDR3 is TGCAGTGCTAGAGATGTCTCCGGCGTCCTCCTCATGAACACTGAAGCTTTCTTT. This sequence encodes CSARDVSGVLLMNTEAFF.

This clonotype was recorded at least ten times. Compared with germline, one end of the junction differs, possibly owing to a read error. The V gene is TRBV5-1, the J gene TRBJ2-5, with D perhaps matching TRBD1 (5 bases). The CDR3 has 14 amino acids. From germline, CDR1 is SGHRS and CDR2 YFSETQ. CDR3 DNA: TGTGCCAGCAGTTTAGGACAAGTCCAAGAGACCCAGTACTTC. Encoded protein: CASSLGQVQETQYF.

The table lists this clonotype with a few counts. CDR3 region: CASSEGPHYEQYF. The DNA for the CDR3 is TGTGCCAGCAGTGAGGGGCCCCACTACGAGCAGTACTTC. The rearrangement uses TRBV7-2 and TRBJ2-7, with D perhaps assigned TRBD1 or TRBD2 (5 bases each). CDR3 size: 13 residues. Trimming removed 6 bases at V and 3 bases at J, with 12 bases between. CDR1 and CDR2 (germline): SGHTA, FQGNSA.

This clonotype occurred many times. The chain combines TRBV29-1 with TRBJ2-5, with no clear D. The CDR3 covers 10 residues. V was pared by 4 bases and J by 5 bases, with 5 bases between. Germline values: CDR1 SQVTM, CDR2 ANQGSEA. For the CDR3, the DNA is TGCAGCGTTGGTTCGGAGACCCAGTACTTC. Protein: CSVGSETQYF.

The chain employs TRBV29-1 and TRBJ2-5; D is perhaps TRBD1 (6 bases). The CDR3 runs to 13 residues. V was shortened by 3 bases and J by 1 base, with 9 bases between the two germline ends. Germline V gene lookup returns CDR1 SQVTM and CDR2 ANQGSEA. DNA of the CDR3: TGCAGCGTTGATAGGGGGTCCCAAGAGACCCAGTACTTC. The encoded protein is CSVDRGSQETQYF.

The genes are TRBV6-5 and TRBJ1-6, with a tentative D call TRBD1 (5 bases). The CDR3 spans 19 residues. V shed 0 bases and J shed 3 bases, with 18 bases lying between them. Germline CDR1 and CDR2: MNHEY and SVGAGI. The CDR3 sequence is CASSYSVPGPKVYNSPLHF. The CDR3 region has the DNA TGTGCCAGCAGTTACTCTGTACCGGGACCGAAGGTCTATAATTCACCCCTCCACTTT.

This chain links TRBV5-1 with TRBJ2-2, with D possibly matching TRBD1 (6 bases). The V end lost 4 bases, the J end lost 6 bases, and 16 bases lay between the germline ends. CDR1 is SGHRS, CDR2 YFSETQ, per germline. The CDR3 is made up of 15 amino acids. The CDR3 loop reads CASSPGTNRPGELFF. CDR3 bases: TGCGCCAGCAGCCCAGGGACAAACAGGCCCGGGGAGCTGTTTTTT. The whole variable domain, remainder taken from reference TRBV5-1 and TRBJ2-2, is KAGVTQTPRYLIKTRGQQVTLSCSPISGHRSVSWYQQTPGQGLQFLFEYFSETQRNKGNFPGRFSGRQFSNSRSEMNVSTLELGDSALYLCASSPGTNRPGELFFGEGSRLTVL.

This clonotype was detected only a few times. This rearrangement joins TRBV18 to TRBJ1-2; unclear D gene. The CDR3 is made up of 16 amino acids. V was cut by 0 bases and J by 4 bases, with 15 bases left in between. Germline V gives CDR1 KGHSH, CDR2 LQKENI. CDR3 residues: CASSPPWREETYGYTF. DNA for the CDR3: TGTGCCAGCTCACCACCTTGGAGGGAAGAAACCTATGGCTACACCTTC.

The CDR3 reads CASSDQGGGEETQYF. CDR3 sequence (DNA): TGTGCCAGCAGTGATCAGGGTGGGGGTGAAGAGACCCAGTACTTC. The J gene is TRBJ2-5, the V gene TRBV25-1; D tentatively fits TRBD1 or TRBD2 (5 bases each). The length of the CDR3 is 15 residues. V lost 3 bases to trimming and J lost 3 bases, with 14 bases between them. CDR1 and CDR2 (germline): MGHDK, SYGVNS.

This clonotype came up a few times. V and J are TRBV29-1 and TRBJ2-1, with D hard to call. Trimming took off 5 bases at V and 5 bases at J, with 7 bases between the two ends. Germline V gene data show CDR1 as SQVTM and CDR2 as ANQGSEA. The CDR3 is 11 residues long. The CDR3 sequence: CSVSPNNEQFF. Here the CDR3 DNA reads TGCAGCGTTAGTCCAAACAATGAGCAGTTCTTC.

The V and J genes are TRBV3-1 and TRBJ2-2; TRBD1 is a possible D gene (5 bases). Germline CDR1 reads LGHDT; CDR2 reads YNNKEL (reference sequence). V lost 5 bases, J lost 7 bases, and 14 bases lay in between. The CDR3 has 14 amino acids. In DNA form, the CDR3 reads TGTGCCAGCAGCGACCTAAGGGGTCTCGGGGAGCTGTTTTTT. As protein: CASSDLRGLGELFF.

This chain uses TRBV7-2 with TRBJ2-5; TRBD2 matches 11 bases. V lost 3 bases, J lost 0 bases, and 3 bases stayed unmatched. Germline V gene data show CDR1 as SGHTA and CDR2 as FQGNSA. The CDR3 is 16 residues long. The CDR3 region is CASSLELAGDQETQYF. The CDR3 nucleotides are TGTGCCAGCAGCTTGGAACTAGCGGGAGACCAAGAGACCCAGTACTTC.

The chain employs TRBV6-5 and TRBJ2-2, with D uncertain. CDR1 MNHEY and CDR2 SVGAGI come from the germline V gene. V dropped 0 bases and J dropped 1 base, with 9 bases sitting between them. CDR3 size: 16 residues. As DNA, the CDR3 is TGTGCCAGCAGTTACTCGCTAGTCCTGAACACCGGGGAGCTGTTTTTT. This encodes CASSYSLVLNTGELFF.

This clonotype occurred many times. The V gene is TRBV15, the J gene TRBJ1-6; D remains unclear. The CDR3 spans 15 residues. Germline-derived CDR1 and CDR2 are LNHNV and YYDKDF (reference sequence). V gave up 0 bases and J gave up 9 bases, with 12 bases separating them. DNA for the CDR3: TGTGCCACCAGCAGAGATAGGAGCGGCGGTTCACCCCTCCACTTT. Translating it yields CATSRDRSGGSPLHF.

This chain links TRBV28 with TRBJ2-2; D not resolved. Between the trimmed V and J ends, which lost 3 bases and 2 bases, there was a span of 7 bases. The CDR3 is made up of 14 amino acids. The V gene's germline CDR1 is MDHEN and CDR2 SYDVKM. As DNA, the CDR3 is TGTGCCAGCAGTTTGGGCTTTAACACCGGGGAGCTGTTTTTT. It specifies CASSLGFNTGELFF.

V usage is TRBV4-1 and J usage is TRBJ2-1, with D possibly TRBD1 on 6 matching bases. Trimming stripped 3 bases from V and 4 bases from J, with 16 bases between. CDR1 and CDR2 (germline): MGHRA, YSYEKL. This CDR3 contains 16 residues. This CDR3 is CASSQRTGTPYNEQFF. The CDR3 coding sequence is TGCGCCAGCAGCCAGAGAACCGGGACACCGTACAATGAGCAGTTCTTC.

Details on this clonotype: In this CDR3 the conserved last residue, phenylalanine or tryptophan, is missing, so a read error is likely. The genes are TRBV4-1 and TRBJ2-7; a weak D match, TRBD2 (6 bases). With 1 base removed from V and 3 bases from J, the gap between germline ends came to 13 bases. The CDR3 is 15 amino acids. The germline V gene encodes CDR1 MGHRA and CDR2 YSYEKL. Written as DNA, the CDR3 is TGCGCCAGCAGCCAAGGAGAGGCGGGAAGCTACGAGCAGTACTGC. Amino acids: CASSQGEAGSYEQYC.